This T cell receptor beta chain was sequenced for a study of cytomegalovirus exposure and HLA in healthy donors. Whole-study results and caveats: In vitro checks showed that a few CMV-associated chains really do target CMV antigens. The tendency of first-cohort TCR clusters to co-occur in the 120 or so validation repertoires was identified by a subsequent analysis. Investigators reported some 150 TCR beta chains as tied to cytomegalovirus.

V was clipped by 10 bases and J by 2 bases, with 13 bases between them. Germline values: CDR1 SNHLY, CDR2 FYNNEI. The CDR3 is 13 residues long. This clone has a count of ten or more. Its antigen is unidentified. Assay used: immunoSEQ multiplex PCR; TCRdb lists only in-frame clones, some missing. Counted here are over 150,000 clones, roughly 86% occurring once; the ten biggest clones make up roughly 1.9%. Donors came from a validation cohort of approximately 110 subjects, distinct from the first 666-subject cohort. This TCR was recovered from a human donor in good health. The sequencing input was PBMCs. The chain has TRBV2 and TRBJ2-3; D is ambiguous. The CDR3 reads CAINPQFTDTQYF. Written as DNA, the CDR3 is TGTGCCATCAATCCACAGTTCACAGATACGCAGTATTTT.